These 4 T cell receptor beta chains came from one sample sequenced in a study of T-cell reconstitution after alpha-beta-depleted transplantation in children. The TCRbeta library was prepared with unique molecular identifiers. TCRdb reprocessed the PCR reads with MiXCR, giving one entry per CDR3 protein. The repertoire has about 1,000,000 distinct CDR3 sequences, roughly 29% of them found once; the top ten carry over 25%. The sequencing here drew on PBMCs, mostly from graft donor cells, taken 360 days after TCRalphabeta/CD19-depleted stem cell transplant. These receptors came from a boy under two years old who had a stem cell transplant for SCID, so the T cells may come from the graft donor.

The V gene is TRBV28, the J gene TRBJ2-7; TRBD1 aligns across 7 bases. The V segment lost 6 bases and the J segment 3 bases; nucleotides outside the gene matches: 8. Germline CDR1 is MDHEN and CDR2 is SYDVKM. The CDR3 is 14 residues long. The CDR3 loop is CASSVSTGLYEQYF. CDR3 DNA: TGTGCCAGCAGCGTATCGACAGGGCTCTACGAGCAGTACTTC.

The V call is TRBV7-9, the J call TRBJ2-7; TRBD1 is a possible D gene (6 bases). In germline, CDR1 is SEHNR, CDR2 FQNEAQ (reference sequence). The CDR3 consists of 15 residues. The ends were cut back, 1 base at V and 5 bases at J, with 15 bases in the middle. CDR3 sequence: CASSLVEGVTHEQYF. The CDR3 DNA sequence: TGTGCCAGCAGCTTAGTAGAGGGGGTCACCCACGAGCAGTACTTC. Complete variable domain (other parts from reference TRBV7-9 and TRBJ2-7): DTGVSQNPRHKITKRGQNVTFRCDPISEHNRLYWYRQTLGQGPEFLTYFQNEAQLEKSRLLSDRFSAERPKGSFSTLEIQRTEQGDSAMYLCASSLVEGVTHEQYFGPGTRLTVT.

J is TRBJ2-2 and V is TRBV7-8; D uncertain. The CDR3 loop spans 13 amino acids. Trimming pared 5 bases from V and 7 bases from J, leaving 11 bases between. Germline values: CDR1 SGHVS, CDR2 FQNEAQ. The CDR3, as DNA: TGTGCCAGCAGCCTAAAGGTTGACGGGGAGCTGTTTTTT. The encoded protein is CASSLKVDGELFF.

This clonotype has just a few counts. A read error may account for a junction end that differs from germline. The CDR3 nucleotides read TGTGCCAGCAGCCCGCAACAGGGAGCGATGCACAACTTC. Residues: CASSPQQGAMHNF. J is TRBJ2-7 and V is TRBV9, with TRBD1 as a possible D gene (6 bases). This CDR3 is built from 13 residues. CDR1 is SGDLS, CDR2 YYNGEE, per germline.